A selection of T cell receptor beta chains follows, all from one sample in a study of PD-1 blockade in mismatch repair-deficient tumors. Assay used: immunoSEQ multiplex PCR; TCRdb lists only in-frame clones, some missing. The sample has 55,000 to 85,000 clones, approximately 78% seen once. The sequencing here drew on peripheral blood, taken 2 weeks after starting pembrolizumab. The receptors originated from an adult with mismatch repair-deficient cancer. The CDR3 runs from the conserved cysteine through the conserved F or W. The D gene is left open where the match is weak. Size is omitted from some rows. Given values are once, few, many or a class for expanded clones.

v_gene: TRBV18
d_gene: -
j_gene: TRBJ1-1
abundance: -
CDR3nt: TGTGCCAGCTCACCACCGGGACGGGCGAACACTGAAGCTTTCTTT
CDR3aa: CASSPPGRANTEAFF

v_gene: TRBV7-9
d_gene: -
j_gene: TRBJ2-5
abundance: few
CDR3nt: TGTGCAGGAGATTCTAAAGGGGAGACCCAGTACTTC
CDR3aa: CAGDSKGETQYF

v_gene: TRBV27
d_gene: TRBD2
j_gene: TRBJ2-7
abundance: -
CDR3nt: TGTGCCAGCAGTTCACCTAGCGGGAGGACCCCCTACGAGCAGTACTTC
CDR3aa: CASSSPSGRTPYEQYF

v_gene: TRBV5-1
d_gene: -
j_gene: TRBJ1-1
abundance: -
CDR3nt: TGCGCCAGCAGCTTTTCTAGGGTGAACACTGAAGCTTTCTTT
CDR3aa: CASSFSRVNTEAFF

v_gene: TRBV6-1
d_gene: -
j_gene: TRBJ1-5
abundance: -
CDR3nt: TGTGCCAGCAGTGGAAGAACAACAGGGTTGCGCAATCAGCCCCAGCATTTT
CDR3aa: CASSGRTTGLRNQPQHF

v_gene: TRBV2
d_gene: TRBD2
j_gene: TRBJ2-4
abundance: -
CDR3nt: TGTGCCAGCAGTGAGAAATATGGACTAGCGGGGTTAGCCAAAAACATTCAGTACTTC
CDR3aa: CASSEKYGLAGLAKNIQYF

v_gene: TRBV6-4
d_gene: -
j_gene: TRBJ1-2
abundance: few
CDR3nt: TGTGCCAGCAGTGACTCGACATCAGGGAGGTACACCTTC
CDR3aa: CASSDSTSGRYTF

v_gene: TRBV29-1
d_gene: -
j_gene: TRBJ2-5
abundance: -
CDR3nt: TGCAGCGTTGAACCAGGACAGCAAGAGACCCAGTACTTC
CDR3aa: CSVEPGQQETQYF

v_gene: TRBV2
d_gene: TRBD1
j_gene: TRBJ2-5
abundance: -
CDR3nt: TGTGCCAGCAGTGGGGACAGCCAAGAGACCCAGTACTTC
CDR3aa: CASSGDSQETQYF

v_gene: TRBV2
d_gene: TRBD2
j_gene: TRBJ2-3
abundance: -
CDR3nt: TGTGCCAGCAGGTCGGCGGGGGTTAACACAGATACGCAGTATTTT
CDR3aa: CASRSAGVNTDTQYF

v_gene: TRBV5-5
d_gene: TRBD2
j_gene: TRBJ2-2
abundance: -
CDR3nt: TGTGCCAGCAGCATTAGCGGGGTGAACACCGGGGAGCTGTTTTTT
CDR3aa: CASSISGVNTGELFF

v_gene: TRBV10-3
d_gene: TRBD2
j_gene: TRBJ2-7
abundance: -
CDR3nt: TGTGCCGTCCAACCGGGACTAGCAGGCGAGCAGTACTTC
CDR3aa: CAVQPGLAGEQYF

v_gene: TRBV6-6
d_gene: -
j_gene: TRBJ2-1
abundance: -
CDR3nt: TGTGCCAGCAGTTACTCGAAAGGGGGTGAGCAGTTCTTC
CDR3aa: CASSYSKGGEQFF

v_gene: TRBV18
d_gene: TRBD1
j_gene: TRBJ1-1
abundance: -
CDR3nt: TGTGCCAGCTCACCGATCGGACAGGGGGACGCTGAAGCTTTCTTT
CDR3aa: CASSPIGQGDAEAFF

v_gene: TRBV7-3
d_gene: -
j_gene: TRBJ2-5
abundance: -
CDR3nt: TGTGCCAGCAGCGGCCGGGACACAGAGACCCAGTACTTC
CDR3aa: CASSGRDTETQYF

v_gene: TRBV9
d_gene: -
j_gene: TRBJ1-1
abundance: few
CDR3nt: TGTGCCAGCAGCGTAAGTGGGGACACTGAAGCTTTCTTT
CDR3aa: CASSVSGDTEAFF

v_gene: TRBV4-2
d_gene: TRBD2
j_gene: TRBJ2-7
abundance: few
CDR3nt: TGTGCCAGCTCTGCAGCGGGGGGTTACGAGCAGTACTTC
CDR3aa: CASSAAGGYEQYF

v_gene: TRBV20-1
d_gene: -
j_gene: TRBJ2-1
abundance: -
CDR3nt: TGCAGGCTGGGCGGGATATATGAGCAGTTCTTC
CDR3aa: CRLGGIYEQFF

v_gene: TRBV28
d_gene: TRBD2
j_gene: TRBJ2-5
abundance: -
CDR3nt: TGTGCCAGCAGTTTATGGACTAGCGGGGTCCAAGAGACCCAGTACTTC
CDR3aa: CASSLWTSGVQETQYF

v_gene: TRBV5-1
d_gene: TRBD1
j_gene: TRBJ1-3
abundance: -
CDR3nt: TGCGCCAGCAGCCCGGACAGGAGATCTGGAAACACCATATATTTT
CDR3aa: CASSPDRRSGNTIYF

v_gene: TRBV7-9
d_gene: TRBD2
j_gene: TRBJ2-2
abundance: -
CDR3nt: TGTGCCAGCAGTCCCACCGGGACGGGGGGTGTCGGGGAGCTGTTTTTT
CDR3aa: CASSPTGTGGVGELFF

v_gene: TRBV27
d_gene: TRBD1
j_gene: TRBJ1-2
abundance: -
CDR3nt: TGTGCCAGCAGTTTAATCGGGACAGGGGTTAGGGACTATGGCTACACCTTC
CDR3aa: CASSLIGTGVRDYGYTF

v_gene: TRBV18
d_gene: -
j_gene: TRBJ2-6
abundance: -
CDR3nt: TGTGCCAGCTCACCCCAGGGGGGCTCTGGGGCCAACGTCCTGACTTTC
CDR3aa: CASSPQGGSGANVLTF

v_gene: TRBV5-1
d_gene: TRBD2
j_gene: TRBJ2-7
abundance: -
CDR3nt: TGCGCCAGCAGCGACGGACTAGCGAGATCCTACGAGCAGTACTTC
CDR3aa: CASSDGLARSYEQYF

v_gene: TRBV6-5
d_gene: TRBD2
j_gene: TRBJ2-7
abundance: few
CDR3nt: TGTGCCAGCAGTTACTCTCGCGGGAGGATCGTCAACGAGCAGTACTTC
CDR3aa: CASSYSRGRIVNEQYF

v_gene: TRBV5-1
d_gene: -
j_gene: TRBJ1-1
abundance: -
CDR3nt: TGCGCCAGCAGCTTATGGTCCGGGGACACTGAAGCTTTCTTT
CDR3aa: CASSLWSGDTEAFF

v_gene: TRBV11-3
d_gene: -
j_gene: TRBJ1-1
abundance: -
CDR3nt: TGTGCCAGCAGCTTAGGTCTTATCTTTGGCTCTGAAGCTTTCTTT
CDR3aa: CASSLGLIFGSEAFF

v_gene: TRBV11-3
d_gene: -
j_gene: TRBJ2-3
abundance: once
CDR3nt: TGTGCCAGCAGCTTAGAGTCCAGTGCCACAGATACGCAGTATTTT
CDR3aa: CASSLESSATDTQYF

v_gene: TRBV6-5
d_gene: TRBD2
j_gene: TRBJ2-7
abundance: -
CDR3nt: TGTGCCAGCTCGGGCGGGAGAGGTGAGCAGTACTTC
CDR3aa: CASSGGRGEQYF